One and the same sample provided the 10 T cell receptor beta chains below, sequenced in a study of naive and memory T cell subsets. Amplification of ligated cDNA took four PCR rounds with SP2 and nested alpha and beta constant primers. TCRdb used MiXCR to reprocess the 5' RACE reads, holding one entry per CDR3 protein. The sample lists roughly 48,000 distinct CDR3 sequences; 4% to 5% were seen once. An oligonucleotide containing a UMI was ligated to the 3' end of TCR cDNA. The receptors stem from a female donor in good health.

This clonotype was picked up many times. The rearrangement links TRBV20-1 to TRBJ2-7; D tentatively fits TRBD1 or TRBD2 (5 bases each). The CDR3 has 13 residues. V was cut by 6 bases and J by 4 bases, with 16 bases left in between. CDR1 DFQATT and CDR2 SNEGSKA come from the germline V gene (reference sequence). This CDR3 is CSANRDRAYEQYF. CDR3 bases: TGCAGTGCGAACCGGGACCGTGCTTACGAGCAGTACTTC.

This clonotype has ten or more counts. The chain's CDR3 is CASSPLFPEAFF. CDR3 sequence (DNA): TGTGCCAGCAGCCCACTTTTTCCTGAAGCTTTCTTT. This chain links TRBV28 with TRBJ1-1, with D hard to call. Germline V gene lookup returns CDR1 MDHEN and CDR2 SYDVKM. Trimming stripped 6 bases from V and 6 bases from J, with 11 bases between. The CDR3 consists of 12 residues.

This clonotype came up many times. This chain links TRBV4-1 with TRBJ1-5; no definite D call. This CDR3 has 16 residues. Trimming removed 0 bases from V and 0 bases from J, with 9 bases in between. Germline assignment: CDR1 MGHRA and CDR2 YSYEKL. The CDR3 DNA reads as TGCGCCAGCAGCCAAGAAGGCGGAACTAGCAATCAGCCCCAGCATTTT. Protein product: CASSQEGGTSNQPQHF.

This clonotype was recorded at least ten times. The chain has TRBV28 and TRBJ2-7; a possible D gene is TRBD2 (6 bases). The germline V gene has CDR1 MDHEN and CDR2 SYDVKM. The ends were cut back, 4 bases at V and 5 bases at J, with 15 bases in the middle. This CDR3 is built from 14 residues. The CDR3 DNA reads as TGTGCCAGCAGTTCACCCCTTCTAGCGAACGAGCAGTACTTC. Its translation is CASSSPLLANEQYF.

This clonotype came up many times. The chain employs TRBV28 and TRBJ2-3, with 9 nucleotides matching TRBD2. The CDR3 runs 16 residues. Per the germline V gene, CDR1 is MDHEN and CDR2 is SYDVKM. V lost 5 bases and J lost 0; bases outside the gene matches: 6. The CDR3, as DNA: TGTGCCAGCAGTACCTCGACTAGCGGTAGCACAGATACGCAGTATTTT. It codes for CASSTSTSGSTDTQYF.

The sample holds many counts of this clonotype. CDR3 region: CASSYGAGTSTTDTQYF. In DNA form, the CDR3 reads TGTGCCAGCAGTTACGGGGCTGGGACTAGCACGACAGATACGCAGTATTTT. This chain links TRBV6-5 with TRBJ2-3; 9 bases align to TRBD2. In germline, CDR1 is MNHEY, CDR2 SVGAGI. This CDR3 is built from 17 residues. J gave up 3 bases and V 2 bases, and 9 bases lay outside the gene matches.

Points on this clonotype: A read error may explain this, as a much larger clone is one base away. The gene calls are TRBV29-1 and TRBJ2-5, with D perhaps matching TRBD1 or TRBD2 (6 bases each). Trimming shortened V by 7 bases and J by 2 bases, and 14 bases separated the two germline ends. This CDR3 region has 13 residues. The germline V gene encodes CDR1 SQVTM and CDR2 ANQGSEA. CDR3 sequence: CSGGAGPQETQYF. In DNA, the CDR3 is TGCAGCGGGGGGGCCGGGCCTCAAGAGACCCAGTACTTC.

This clonotype came up many times. CDR3 DNA sequence: TGTGCCACCCAGGGCTTGGGCGAGCAGTACTTC. Translating it yields CATQGLGEQYF. The V call is TRBV24-1, the J call TRBJ2-7; D is perhaps TRBD1 (5 bases). Trimming stripped 9 bases from V and 6 bases from J, with 11 bases between. The CDR3 contains 11 residues. Germline V lookup: CDR1 KGHDR, CDR2 SFDVKD.

About this clonotype: A much more abundant neighbour one base away suggests this may be a read error. The rearrangement joins TRBV7-2 to TRBJ2-5, with 8 nucleotides matching TRBD2. From germline, CDR1 is SGHTA and CDR2 FQGNSA. J was trimmed by 4 bases and V by 4 bases; bases with no gene match: 8. The CDR3 loop spans 15 amino acids. CDR3 loop: CASSSTWTSRETQYF. The CDR3 DNA sequence: TGTGCCAGCAGCTCGACATGGACTAGCCGAGAGACCCAGTACTTC.

Ten or more counts support this clonotype. V usage is TRBV20-1 and J usage is TRBJ1-1, with a weak D call TRBD1 (6 bases). There are 15 residues in the CDR3. Per the germline V gene, CDR1 is DFQATT and CDR2 is SNEGSKA (reference sequence). V lost 2 bases and J 5 bases, leaving 18 bases between the germline ends. CDR3 DNA: TGCAGTGCTAGATATGTGGGGGCCCTTGGGACTGAAGCTTTCTTT. Translated: CSARYVGALGTEAFF.